The clone carrying this T cell receptor (beta chain) was detected once. This entry comes from a study of T cells in Graves' hyperthyroidism and ophthalmopathy. Trimming cost V 5 bases and J 6 bases; bases outside gene matches: 3. This CDR3 has 14 amino acids. Germline loops: CDR1 LNHNV, CDR2 YYDKDF (reference sequence). It was RNA transcripts that yielded the amplified TCR beta CDR3 regions. TCR CDR3 regions were first amplified by RT-PCR with HTBI primers. TCRdb used MiXCR to reprocess the multiplex PCR reads, holding one entry per CDR3 protein. The sample consists of about 840,000 distinct CDR3 sequences, over 35% of them appearing once.

The V and J genes are TRBV15 and TRBJ1-5, with 11 bases lining up with TRBD1. Sequenced input: blood. The clonotype was recovered from a man aged 18 to 29 with Graves' hyperthyroidism. CDR3 loop: CATSLGQGAQPQHF. For the CDR3, the DNA is TGTGCCACCAGCTTAGGACAGGGGGCTCAGCCCCAGCATTTT.